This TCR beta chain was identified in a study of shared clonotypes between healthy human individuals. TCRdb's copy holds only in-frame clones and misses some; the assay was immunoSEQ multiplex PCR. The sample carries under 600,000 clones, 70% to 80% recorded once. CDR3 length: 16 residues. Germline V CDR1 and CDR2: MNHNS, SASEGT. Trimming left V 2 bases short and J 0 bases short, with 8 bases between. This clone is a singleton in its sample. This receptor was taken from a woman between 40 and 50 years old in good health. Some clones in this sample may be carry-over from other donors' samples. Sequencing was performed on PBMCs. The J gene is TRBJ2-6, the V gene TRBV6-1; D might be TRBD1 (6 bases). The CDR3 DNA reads TGTGCCAGCAGTGAAAACAGGGCCTCTGGGGCCAACGTCCTGACTTTC. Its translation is CASSENRASGANVLTF.